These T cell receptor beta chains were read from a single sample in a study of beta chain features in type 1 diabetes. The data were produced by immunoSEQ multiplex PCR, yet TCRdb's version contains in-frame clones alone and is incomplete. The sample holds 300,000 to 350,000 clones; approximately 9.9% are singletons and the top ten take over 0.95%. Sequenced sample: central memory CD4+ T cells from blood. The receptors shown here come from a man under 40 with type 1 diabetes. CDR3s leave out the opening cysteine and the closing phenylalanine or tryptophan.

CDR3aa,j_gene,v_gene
ASSAGGLADGKTQY,TRBJ2-5,TRBV11-2
ASSLATGTRDNEQF,TRBJ2-1,TRBV5-1
ASSGRLADNEQF,TRBJ2-1,TRBV2
ASRGGAEALNTEAF,TRBJ1-1,TRBV19
ASSPQAGYSTEAF,TRBJ1-1,TRBV5-1
ASSPRIRDSPLH,TRBJ1-6,TRBV28
ASSQPGQGFREQY,TRBJ2-7,TRBV7-2
ASSLVTDTEAF,TRBJ1-1,TRBV7-8
ASSQELGEQF,TRBJ2-1,TRBV4-1
ASSSNGGTSPLH,TRBJ1-6,TRBV28